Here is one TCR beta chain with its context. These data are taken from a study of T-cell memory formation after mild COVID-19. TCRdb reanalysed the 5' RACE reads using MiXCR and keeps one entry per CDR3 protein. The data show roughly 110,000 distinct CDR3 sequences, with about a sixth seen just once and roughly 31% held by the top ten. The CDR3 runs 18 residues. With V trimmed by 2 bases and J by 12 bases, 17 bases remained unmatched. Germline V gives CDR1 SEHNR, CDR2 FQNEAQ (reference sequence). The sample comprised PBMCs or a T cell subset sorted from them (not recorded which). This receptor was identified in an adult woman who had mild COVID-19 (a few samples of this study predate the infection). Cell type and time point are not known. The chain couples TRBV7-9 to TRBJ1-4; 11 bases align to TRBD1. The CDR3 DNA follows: TGTGCCAGCAGCTTACCACGGACGAAGGACAGGGGGCGCGGGGAACTGTTTTTT. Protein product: CASSLPRTKDRGRGELFF.